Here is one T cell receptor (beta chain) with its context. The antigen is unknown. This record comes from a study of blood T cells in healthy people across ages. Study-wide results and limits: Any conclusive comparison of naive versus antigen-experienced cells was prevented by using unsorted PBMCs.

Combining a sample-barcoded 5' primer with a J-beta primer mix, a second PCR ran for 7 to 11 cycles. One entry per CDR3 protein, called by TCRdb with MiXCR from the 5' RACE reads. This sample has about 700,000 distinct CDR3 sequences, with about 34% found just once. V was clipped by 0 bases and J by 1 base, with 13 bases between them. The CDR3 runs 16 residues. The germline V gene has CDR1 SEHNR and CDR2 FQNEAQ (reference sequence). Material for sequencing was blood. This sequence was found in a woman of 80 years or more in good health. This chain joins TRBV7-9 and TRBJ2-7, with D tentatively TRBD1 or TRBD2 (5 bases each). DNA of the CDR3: TGTGCCAGCAGCTTAGCTACAGGAGGAAAATCCTACGAGCAGTACTTC. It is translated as CASSLATGGKSYEQYF.